Each of the 21 T cell receptor beta chains below was sequenced from the same sample in a study of blood T cell repertoires in COVID-19. Assay used: immunoSEQ multiplex PCR; TCRdb lists only in-frame clones, some missing. The table records 40,000 or so clones, about 89% of them present only once. The sequenced sample was peripheral blood. The receptors originated from a man aged 50-60 years with active COVID-19.

The chain combines TRBV7-2 with TRBJ1-6, with D perhaps matching TRBD1 (5 bases). This CDR3 has 15 residues. V was shortened by 5 bases and J by 7 bases, with 15 bases between the two germline ends. Germline assignment: CDR1 SGHTA and CDR2 FQGNSA. The CDR3 region is CASSPGDWLNSPLHF. In nucleotides, the CDR3 is TGTGCCAGCAGCCCGGGGGACTGGCTAAATTCACCCCTCCACTTT.

The V call is TRBV20-1, the J call TRBJ2-3; D is possibly TRBD1 (6 bases). The CDR3 spans 11 residues. The germline gives CDR1 DFQATT, CDR2 SNEGSKA (reference sequence). Trimming cost V 5 bases and J 8 bases, with 11 bases left between them. The CDR3 coding sequence is TGCAGTGCTGGTAGCAGGGGTACGCAGTATTTT. Translated, it gives CSAGSRGTQYF.

The chain employs TRBV5-1 and TRBJ2-5, with 9 bases identical to TRBD1. V lost 3 bases, J lost 4 bases, and 4 bases stayed unmatched. CDR1 SGHRS and CDR2 YFSETQ come from the germline V gene. This CDR3 is 14 amino acids long. In DNA, the CDR3 is TGCGCCAGCAGCTCGGGACAGGGACCAGAGACCCAGTACTTC. Translated, it gives CASSSGQGPETQYF.

The chain has TRBV28 and TRBJ2-7, with D possibly being TRBD1 (5 bases). From germline, CDR1 is MDHEN and CDR2 SYDVKM. V lost 5 bases, J lost 4 bases, and 9 bases lay in between. This CDR3 region has 12 residues. CDR3 DNA: TGTGCCAGCAGTACCCCAGGGTACGAGCAGTACTTC. Translating gives CASSTPGYEQYF.

V usage is TRBV7-9 and J usage is TRBJ2-7, with TRBD1 as a possible D gene (7 bases). Germline-derived CDR1 and CDR2 are SEHNR and FQNEAQ (reference sequence). Trimming cost V 5 bases and J 3 bases, with 17 bases left between them. The CDR3 extends over 15 amino acids. CDR3 DNA sequence: TGTGCCAGCAGCCGAGGAGGGACAGAGCTCTACGAGCAGTACTTC. It specifies CASSRGGTELYEQYF.

CDR3 DNA sequence: TGTGCCAGCAGCCAAGGGCCGAATCAGCCCCAGCATTTT. This codes for CASSQGPNQPQHF. The chain combines TRBV3-1 (or the pseudogene TRBV3-2) with TRBJ1-5; D is unclear. Germline values: CDR1 LGHDT, CDR2 YNNKEL (reference sequence). The CDR3 is made up of 13 amino acids. Trimming pared 1 base from V and 4 bases from J, leaving 5 bases between.

The chain recombines TRBV2 with TRBJ1-2; D perhaps matches TRBD1 (5 bases). The CDR3 runs 12 residues. Germline V gene data show CDR1 as SNHLY and CDR2 as FYNNEI. V lost 4 bases and J 6 bases, leaving 9 bases between the germline ends. The DNA of the CDR3 is TGTGCCAGCAGTGGACTCAGGGATGGCTACACCTTC. This sequence encodes CASSGLRDGYTF.

The rearrangement joins TRBV6-1 to TRBJ2-1, with TRBD1 matching over 8 bases. Germline trimming cut 3 bases from V and 9 bases from J; bases unmatched to any gene: 7. Per the germline V gene, CDR1 is MNHNS and CDR2 is SASEGT. There are 14 residues in the CDR3. The CDR3 loop reads CASSDWQGASEQFF. DNA of the CDR3: TGTGCCAGCAGTGATTGGCAGGGGGCTAGTGAGCAGTTCTTC.

This chain connects TRBV13 to TRBJ2-3; TRBD2 aligns across 14 bases. V lost 4 bases and J lost 5; bases outside the gene matches: 2. CDR1 and CDR2 (germline): PRHDT, FYEKMQ (reference sequence). The CDR3 is 15 amino acids. The CDR3 DNA is TGTGCCAGCAGCTCGGGACTAGCGGGAGTAGATACGCAGTATTTT. This sequence encodes CASSSGLAGVDTQYF.

This chain uses TRBV7-3 with TRBJ2-6, with no clear D. CDR3 size: 14 residues. V lost 5 bases and J 0 bases, leaving 5 bases between the germline ends. The germline V gene has CDR1 SGHTA and CDR2 FQGTGA. The chain's CDR3 is CASSPHSGANVLTF. The CDR3 region has the DNA TGTGCCAGCAGCCCCCACTCTGGGGCCAACGTCCTGACTTTC. Full variable domain (remainder filled in from reference TRBV7-3 and TRBJ2-6): GAGVSQTPSNKVTEKGKYVELRCDPISGHTALYWYRQSLGQGPEFLIYFQGTGAADDSGLPNDRFFAVRPEGSVSTLKIQRTERGDSAVYLCASSPHSGANVLTFGAGSRLTVL.

CDR3 sequence (DNA): TGTGCCAGCAGTTACTCAGGGGGCAAGGAAAAACTGTTTTTT. The encoded protein is CASSYSGGKEKLFF. This chain connects TRBV6-5 to TRBJ1-4; 7 bases map to TRBD1. The J segment lost 8 bases and the V segment lost 0 bases, leaving 3 bases of the junction unmatched. Germline V gene lookup returns CDR1 MNHEY and CDR2 SVGAGI. There are 14 residues in the CDR3.

Remarks on this clone: This could be a read error, since a much larger clone is one nucleotide away. Other nucleotide sequences in the sample specify the same CDR3. V and J are TRBV6-2 or TRBV6-3 and TRBJ2-7, with D perhaps TRBD1 (5 bases). This CDR3 region has 12 residues. Trimming cost V 2 bases and J 4 bases, with 6 bases left between them. CDR1 is MNHEY, CDR2 SVGEGT, per germline. CDR3 in DNA: TGTGCCAGCAGTTACCAGGGTTACGAGCAGTACTTC. This codes for CASSYQGYEQYF.

J is TRBJ2-7 and V is TRBV28; TRBD2 might be the D (6 bases). V dropped 3 bases and J dropped 0 bases, with 12 bases sitting between them. CDR3 length equals 15 residues. From germline, CDR1 is MDHEN and CDR2 SYDVKM. This CDR3 is CASSFLSGSSYEQYF. In DNA form, the CDR3 reads TGTGCCAGCAGTTTTCTTAGCGGATCCTCCTACGAGCAGTACTTC. The whole variable domain, remainder taken from reference TRBV28 and TRBJ2-7, is DVKVTQSSRYLVKRTGEKVFLECVQDMDHENMFWYRQDPGLGLRLIYFSYDVKMKEKGDIPEGYSVSREKKERFSLILESASTNQTSMYLCASSFLSGSSYEQYFGPGTRLTVT.

The chain couples TRBV28 to TRBJ2-1; 15 nucleotides align to TRBD2. CDR1 is MDHEN, CDR2 SYDVKM, per germline. CDR3 length: 19 amino acids. With 7 bases clipped from V and 7 bases from J, the junction kept 17 bases outside the gene matches. The CDR3 DNA follows: TGTGCCAGCACCCTCGGGACTAGCGGGAGGATTCTTAGGGGGAATGAGCAGTTCTTC. Translating gives CASTLGTSGRILRGNEQFF. Combining the CDR3 with reference TRBV28 and TRBJ2-1 gives the whole variable domain DVKVTQSSRYLVKRTGEKVFLECVQDMDHENMFWYRQDPGLGLRLIYFSYDVKMKEKGDIPEGYSVSREKKERFSLILESASTNQTSMYLCASTLGTSGRILRGNEQFFGPGTRLTVL.

This CDR3 reads CASRRTGSTDTQYF. CDR3 sequence (DNA): TGTGCCAGCAGGAGGACAGGAAGCACAGATACGCAGTATTTT. The J gene is TRBJ2-3, the V gene TRBV2; 7 nucleotides agree with TRBD1. With 6 bases clipped from V and 0 bases from J, the junction kept 3 bases outside the gene matches. In germline, CDR1 is SNHLY, CDR2 FYNNEI. The CDR3 loop spans 14 amino acids.

The rearrangement links TRBV9 to TRBJ2-1; 9 bases map to TRBD2. The J segment lost 4 bases and the V segment lost 0 bases, leaving 11 bases of the junction unmatched. The CDR3 has 18 residues. Germline lookup yields CDR1 SGDLS and CDR2 YYNGEE. The CDR3 here is CASSVDPSGVRYYNEQFF. CDR3 sequence (DNA): TGTGCCAGCAGCGTAGATCCTAGCGGGGTTCGCTATTACAATGAGCAGTTCTTC.

This clone was found once. The chain is built from TRBV7-9 and TRBJ2-7, with D possibly matching TRBD2 (5 bases). Germline-derived CDR1 and CDR2 are SEHNR and FQNEAQ (reference sequence). The length of the CDR3 is 15 residues. Between the trimmed V and J ends, which lost 2 bases and 4 bases, there was a span of 15 bases. The CDR3 reads CASSLWTPGWYEQYF. As DNA, the CDR3 is TGTGCCAGCAGCTTATGGACTCCAGGTTGGTACGAGCAGTACTTC.

This clone showed up just once. The gene calls are TRBV7-9 and TRBJ2-5; 12 nucleotides line up with TRBD2. The V gene end was trimmed by 3 bases and the J gene end by 4 bases; junction bases not matched to a gene: 9. CDR3 length: 17 amino acids. Germline V lookup: CDR1 SEHNR, CDR2 FQNEAQ (reference sequence). CDR3 sequence: CASSFIPALAGGETQYF. CDR3 nucleotide sequence: TGTGCCAGCAGCTTTATTCCCGCACTAGCGGGAGGAGAGACCCAGTACTTC.

This rearrangement joins TRBV6-6 to TRBJ2-7; 11 positions agree with TRBD2. Trimming cost V 5 bases and J 5 bases; bases outside gene matches: 8. The CDR3 consists of 15 residues. CDR1 is MNHNY and CDR2 is SVGAGI in the germline V gene (reference sequence). The DNA of the CDR3 is TGTGCCAGCAGTACGACTAGCGGGGAATTGGACGAGCAGTACTTC. This encodes CASSTTSGELDEQYF.

The genes are TRBV9 and TRBJ2-2, with a weak D call TRBD2 (7 bases). The CDR3 runs 18 residues. Trimming shortened V by 4 bases and J by 0 bases, and 19 bases separated the two germline ends. Germline loops: CDR1 SGDLS, CDR2 YYNGEE. CDR3 residues: CASSNPRGGFANTGELFF. The CDR3 bases are TGTGCCAGCAGCAACCCTAGGGGGGGATTCGCGAACACCGGGGAGCTGTTTTTT.

V is TRBV5-4 and J is TRBJ1-6; D not resolved. This CDR3 region has 13 residues. The ends were cut back, 0 bases at V and 8 bases at J, with 6 bases in the middle. In germline, CDR1 is SGHNT, CDR2 YYREEE (reference sequence). The CDR3 nucleotides read TGTGCCAGCAGCTTGGATAGAGATTCACCCCTCCACTTT. Protein: CASSLDRDSPLHF.